A selection of T cell receptor beta chains follows, all from one sample in a study of T-cell reconstitution after alpha-beta-depleted transplantation in children. Via MiXCR, TCRdb re-called the PCR reads, giving one row per CDR3 protein. The top ten hold approximately 8.2% of the sample, which has around 270,000 distinct CDR3 sequences, roughly 7.8% seen once. This material consisted of peripheral blood, taken 360 days after TCRalphabeta/CD19-depleted stem cell transplant. The source of these receptors is a female patient younger than 10 who had a stem cell transplant for Fanconi anemia, so the T cells may come from the graft donor. The CDR3 runs from the conserved cysteine through the conserved F or W. D genes are given only for firm matches. Size is omitted from some rows. Given values are once, few, many or a class for expanded clones.

TRBD1	TRBV10-3	TRBJ1-3	many	TGTGCCATCAGCGAGGCGACAGGGGTCTCTGGAAACACCATATATTTT	CAISEATGVSGNTIYF
TRBD1	TRBV6-1	TRBJ2-5	few	TGTGCCAGCAGCCCGACAGGGGCGGGCCTTGAATGGGGGGAGACCCAGTACTTC	CASSPTGAGLEWGETQYF
NA	TRBV5-1	TRBJ2-2	NA	TGCGCCAGCAGCTTGGTTGAGGGCTTGGTGAACACCGGGGAGCTGTTTTTT	CASSLVEGLVNTGELFF
NA	TRBV4-1	TRBJ2-5	few	TGCGCCAGCAGCCAAGTTGGAGGGCGGTGGGAGACCCAGTACTTC	CASSQVGGRWETQYF
NA	TRBV5-1	TRBJ2-1	many	TGCGCCAGCAGCCCAGTAGCGAGTCTTGAGCAGTTCTTC	CASSPVASLEQFF
NA	TRBV20-1	TRBJ2-3	many	TGCAGTGCAAGAGCACTACTCCCAGATACGCAGTATTTT	CSARALLPDTQYF
TRBD2	TRBV24-1	TRBJ2-5	many	TGTGCCACCAGTGACCCCAGACTAGCGGGGTTAGAGACCCAGTACTTC	CATSDPRLAGLETQYF
NA	TRBV2	TRBJ1-2	few	TGTGCCAGCAGTGATACGGGGCCCACTCCTTATGGCTACACCTTC	CASSDTGPTPYGYTF
NA	TRBV27	TRBJ2-3	many	TGTGCCAGCAGTTTACGGGACAGCACAGATACGCAGTATTTT	CASSLRDSTDTQYF
NA	TRBV12-3/TRBV12-4	TRBJ2-1	few	TGTGCCAGCAGTTTCGGGGCGACCAATGAGCAGTTCTTC	CASSFGATNEQFF
NA	TRBV20-1	TRBJ2-1	many	TGCAGTGCTAGTCCTAGGGTCTTCGGAAATGAGCAGTTCTTC	CSASPRVFGNEQFF
NA	TRBV5-1	TRBJ2-3	many	TGCGCCAGCAGCTTGCGGGGGCTACACACAGATACGCAGTATTTT	CASSLRGLHTDTQYF
TRBD2	TRBV6-5	TRBJ2-1	NA	TGTGCCAGCAGTTACTCGCGGGAGAGCTCCTACAATGAGCAGTTCTTC	CASSYSRESSYNEQFF
NA	TRBV6-1	TRBJ1-1	many	TGTGCCAGCAACGAAGGTGGTATGAACACTGAAGCTTTCTTT	CASNEGGMNTEAFF
NA	TRBV6-5	TRBJ1-4	NA	TGTGCCAGCAGTTATGGGGCTTCCCGGGGAGAAAAACTGTTTTTT	CASSYGASRGEKLFF
NA	TRBV12-5	TRBJ1-2	few	TGTGCTAGTGGTTTCGAGCCTAACGGGGCGGATGGCTACACCTTC	CASGFEPNGADGYTF
TRBD2	TRBV4-1	TRBJ2-3	many	TGCGCCAGCAGCCTTAGGGCGGGGGGGAGCACAGATACGCAGTATTTT	CASSLRAGGSTDTQYF
NA	TRBV2	TRBJ2-1	NA	TGTGCCAGCAGCCCCTTGGGGGTAGGGGTTAATGAGCAGTTCTTC	CASSPLGVGVNEQFF
TRBD1	TRBV5-6	TRBJ1-5	few	TGTGCCAGCAGCCCCACAGGGGGTAATAGCAATCAGCCCCAGCATTTT	CASSPTGGNSNQPQHF
NA	TRBV28	TRBJ2-2	few	TGTGCCAGCAGCGGGGTGAACACCGGGGAGCTGTTTTTT	CASSGVNTGELFF
NA	TRBV7-3	TRBJ2-2	many	TGTGCCAGCAGCTTAGTTGCAGGGGGGGTGAACACCGGGGAGCTGTTTTTT	CASSLVAGGVNTGELFF
NA	TRBV28	TRBJ2-2	many	TGTGCCAGCAGTTTTGCAGGAATGAACACCGGGGAGCTGTTTTTT	CASSFAGMNTGELFF
TRBD1	TRBV12-3/TRBV12-4	TRBJ1-6	few	TGTGCCAGCGTGCTCGGACAGGGCAATTCACCCCTCCACTTT	CASVLGQGNSPLHF
NA	TRBV6-5	TRBJ2-5	many	TGTGCCAGCAGTTATGGGTTCCCAAAGGAGACCCAGTACTTC	CASSYGFPKETQYF